Given below is one T cell receptor (beta chain) in context. This receptor's antigen is unknown. No much larger clone is present one base from it, and per-base qualities are unavailable. This sample was taken from a study of control samples from healthy donors and cancer patients (dated by TCRdb to 2018 to 2020). Receptor libraries were prepared by the immunoSEQ multiplex PCR assay. As stored in TCRdb, this immuneACCESS dataset retains in-frame rearrangements with V and J assigned. A fraction of the clones does not appear; measured against another copy, unresolved V genes explain less than half of the discrepancy, and the remainder lacks a known reason. In all, the sample holds approximately 130,000 clones, and around 87% of those were seen once. The top ten constitute 9.5% to 13% of the sample. The CDR3 contains 18 residues, cysteine and phenylalanine counted. Just the 54-base CDR3 DNA is kept, in frame starting at base 1. In the germline V gene, CDR1 corresponds to SGHAT and CDR2 to FQNNGV. V ends up 6 bases short and J 0 bases short, with an unmatched junction base count of 10.

The TCR originated in a man aged 25-45 years in good health. The sample taken for sequencing was blood. The V and J genes are TRBV11-2 and TRBJ2-6; 8 nucleotides in the junction match TRBD1. The CDR3 reads CASRSSPGQVSGANVLTF. The DNA sequence is given as TGTGCCAGCAGGTCCTCCCCGGGACAGGTCTCTGGGGCCAACGTCCTGACTTTC.